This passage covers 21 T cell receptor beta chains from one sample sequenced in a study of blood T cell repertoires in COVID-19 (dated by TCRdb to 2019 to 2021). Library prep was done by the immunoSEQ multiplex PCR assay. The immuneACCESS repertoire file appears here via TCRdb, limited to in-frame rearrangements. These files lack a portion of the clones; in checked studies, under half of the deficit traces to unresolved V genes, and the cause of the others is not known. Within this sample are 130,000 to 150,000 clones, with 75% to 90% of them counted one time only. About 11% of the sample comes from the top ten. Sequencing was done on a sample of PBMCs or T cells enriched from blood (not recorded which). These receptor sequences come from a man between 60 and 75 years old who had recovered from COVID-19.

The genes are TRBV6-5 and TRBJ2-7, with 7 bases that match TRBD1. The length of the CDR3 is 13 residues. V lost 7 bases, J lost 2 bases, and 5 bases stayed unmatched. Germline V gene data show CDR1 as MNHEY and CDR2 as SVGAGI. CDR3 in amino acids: CASKDRVAYEQYF. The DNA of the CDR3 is TGTGCCAGCAAAGACAGGGTAGCCTACGAGCAGTACTTC.

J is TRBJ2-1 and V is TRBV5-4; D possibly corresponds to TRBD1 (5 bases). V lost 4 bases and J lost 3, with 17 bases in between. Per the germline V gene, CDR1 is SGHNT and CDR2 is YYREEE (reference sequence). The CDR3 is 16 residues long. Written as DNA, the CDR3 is TGTGCCAGCAGCCTAGACCTGGACATGGGCTACAATGAGCAGTTCTTC. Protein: CASSLDLDMGYNEQFF.

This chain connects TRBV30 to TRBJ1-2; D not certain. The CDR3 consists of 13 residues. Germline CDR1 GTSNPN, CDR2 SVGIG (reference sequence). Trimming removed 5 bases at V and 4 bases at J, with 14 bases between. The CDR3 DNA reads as TGTGCCTGGGGTCTTGGGGAGGGCTATGGCTACACCTTC. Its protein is CAWGLGEGYGYTF.

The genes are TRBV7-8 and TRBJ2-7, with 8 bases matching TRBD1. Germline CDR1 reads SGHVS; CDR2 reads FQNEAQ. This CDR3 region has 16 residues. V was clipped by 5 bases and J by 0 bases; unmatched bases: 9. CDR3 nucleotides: TGTGCCAGCAGCACTTTAACCGGGACAGGCTCCTACGAGCAGTACTTC. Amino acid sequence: CASSTLTGTGSYEQYF.

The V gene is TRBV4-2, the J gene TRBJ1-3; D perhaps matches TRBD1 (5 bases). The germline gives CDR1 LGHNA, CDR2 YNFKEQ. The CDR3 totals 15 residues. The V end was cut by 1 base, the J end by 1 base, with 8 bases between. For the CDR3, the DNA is TGTGCCAGCAGCCAAGGGGGGGAATCTGGAAACACCATATATTTT. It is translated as CASSQGGESGNTIYF.

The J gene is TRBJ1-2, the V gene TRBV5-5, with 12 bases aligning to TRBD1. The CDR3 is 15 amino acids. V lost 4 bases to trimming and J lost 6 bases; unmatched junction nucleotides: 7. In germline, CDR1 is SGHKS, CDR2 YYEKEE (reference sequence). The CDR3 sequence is CASSPRDRGRDGYTF. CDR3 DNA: TGTGCCAGCAGCCCTAGGGACAGGGGGCGAGATGGCTACACCTTC.

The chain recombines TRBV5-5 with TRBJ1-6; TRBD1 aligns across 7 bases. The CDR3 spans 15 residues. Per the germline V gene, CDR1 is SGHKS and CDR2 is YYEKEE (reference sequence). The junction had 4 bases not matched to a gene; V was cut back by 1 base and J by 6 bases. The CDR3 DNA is TGTGCCAGCAGCTTGAGGGGGACAGTTAATTCACCCCTCCACTTT. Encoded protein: CASSLRGTVNSPLHF.

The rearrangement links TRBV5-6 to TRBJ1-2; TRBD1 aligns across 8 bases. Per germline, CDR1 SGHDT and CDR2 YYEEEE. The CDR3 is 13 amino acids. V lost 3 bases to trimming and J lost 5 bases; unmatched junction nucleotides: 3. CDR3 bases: TGTGCCAGCAGCTCTGGACAGGGTTATGGCTACACCTTC. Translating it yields CASSSGQGYGYTF. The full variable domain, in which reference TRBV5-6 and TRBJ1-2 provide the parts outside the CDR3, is DAGVTQSPTHLIKTRGQQVTLRCSPKSGHDTVSWYQQALGQGPQFIFQYYEEEERQRGNFPDRFSGHQFPNYSSELNVNALLLGDSALYLCASSSGQGYGYTFGSGTRLTVV.

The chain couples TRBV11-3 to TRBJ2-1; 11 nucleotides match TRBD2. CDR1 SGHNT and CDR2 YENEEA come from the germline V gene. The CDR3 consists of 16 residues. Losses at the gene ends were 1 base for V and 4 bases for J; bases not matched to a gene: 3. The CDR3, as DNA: TGTGCCAGCAGCTTAGGACTAGCGGGAAAGTACAATGAGCAGTTCTTC. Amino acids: CASSLGLAGKYNEQFF.

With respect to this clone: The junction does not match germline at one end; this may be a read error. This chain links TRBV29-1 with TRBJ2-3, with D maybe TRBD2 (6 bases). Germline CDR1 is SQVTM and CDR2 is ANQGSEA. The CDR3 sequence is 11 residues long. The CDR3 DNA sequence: TGCAGCGTTGAGGGGGAGACTAGTGGGGATTTT. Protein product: CSVEGETSGDF.

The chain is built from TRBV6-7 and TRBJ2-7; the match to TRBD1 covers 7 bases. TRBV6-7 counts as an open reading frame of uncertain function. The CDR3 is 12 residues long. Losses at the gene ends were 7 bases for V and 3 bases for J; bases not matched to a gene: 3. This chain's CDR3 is CASKPGGYEQYF. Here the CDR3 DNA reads TGTGCCAGCAAACCAGGGGGCTACGAGCAGTACTTC.

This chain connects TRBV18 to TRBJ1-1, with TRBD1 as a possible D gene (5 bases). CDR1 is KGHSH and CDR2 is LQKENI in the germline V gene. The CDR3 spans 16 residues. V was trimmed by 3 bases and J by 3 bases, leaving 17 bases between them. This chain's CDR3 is CASSPGGSRTDTEAFF. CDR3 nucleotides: TGTGCCAGCTCACCGGGGGGGAGCCGAACGGACACTGAAGCTTTCTTT.

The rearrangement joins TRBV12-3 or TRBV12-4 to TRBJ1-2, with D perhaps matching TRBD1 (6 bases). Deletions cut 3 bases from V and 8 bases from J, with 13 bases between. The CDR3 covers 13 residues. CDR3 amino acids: CASSFGTPWGYTF. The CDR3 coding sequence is TGTGCCAGCAGTTTCGGGACACCCTGGGGCTACACCTTC.

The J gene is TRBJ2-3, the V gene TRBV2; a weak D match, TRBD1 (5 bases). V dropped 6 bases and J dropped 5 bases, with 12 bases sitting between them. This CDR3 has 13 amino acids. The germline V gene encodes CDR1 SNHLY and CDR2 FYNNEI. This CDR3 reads CASRAKGKDTQYF. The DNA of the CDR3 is TGTGCCAGCAGGGCCAAGGGGAAAGATACGCAGTATTTT.

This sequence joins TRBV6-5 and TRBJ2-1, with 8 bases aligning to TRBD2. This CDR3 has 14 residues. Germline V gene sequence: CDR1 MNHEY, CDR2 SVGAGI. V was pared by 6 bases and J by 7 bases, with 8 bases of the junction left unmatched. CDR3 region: CASRGAGEVNEQFF. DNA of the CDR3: TGTGCCAGCAGGGGAGCGGGAGAAGTTAATGAGCAGTTCTTC.

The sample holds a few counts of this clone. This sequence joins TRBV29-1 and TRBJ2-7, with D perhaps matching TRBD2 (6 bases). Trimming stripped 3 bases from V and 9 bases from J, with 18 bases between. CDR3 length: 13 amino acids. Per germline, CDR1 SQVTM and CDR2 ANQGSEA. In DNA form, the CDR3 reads TGCAGCGTTGACGTCGGTCCGGGACTTAGGCAGTACTTC. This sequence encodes CSVDVGPGLRQYF.

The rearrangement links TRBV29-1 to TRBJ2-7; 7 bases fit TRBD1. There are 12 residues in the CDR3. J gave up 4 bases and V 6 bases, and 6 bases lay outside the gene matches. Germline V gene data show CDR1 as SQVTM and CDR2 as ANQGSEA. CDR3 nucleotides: TGCAGCGTGGGACAGAACAAATACGAGCAGTACTTC. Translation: CSVGQNKYEQYF.

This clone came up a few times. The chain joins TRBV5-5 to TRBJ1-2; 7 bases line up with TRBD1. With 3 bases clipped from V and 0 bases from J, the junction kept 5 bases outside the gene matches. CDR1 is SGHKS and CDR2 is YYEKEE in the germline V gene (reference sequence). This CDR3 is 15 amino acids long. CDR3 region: CASSWRQGANYGYTF. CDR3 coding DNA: TGTGCCAGCAGCTGGAGACAGGGAGCTAACTATGGCTACACCTTC.

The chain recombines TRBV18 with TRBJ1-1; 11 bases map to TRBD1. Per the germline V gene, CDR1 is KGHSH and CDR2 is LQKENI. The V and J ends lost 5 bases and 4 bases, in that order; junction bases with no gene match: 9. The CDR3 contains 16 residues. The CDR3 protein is CASSFGQGALVTEAFF. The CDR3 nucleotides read TGTGCCAGCTCATTCGGACAGGGGGCTTTAGTCACTGAAGCTTTCTTT.

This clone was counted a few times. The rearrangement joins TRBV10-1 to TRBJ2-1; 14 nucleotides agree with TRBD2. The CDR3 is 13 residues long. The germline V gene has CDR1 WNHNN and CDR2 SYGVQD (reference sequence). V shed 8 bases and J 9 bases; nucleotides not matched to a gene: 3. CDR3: CASGTSGSAEQFF. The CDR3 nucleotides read TGCGCCAGCGGGACTAGCGGGAGTGCTGAGCAGTTCTTC.

CDR3 sequence (DNA): TGTGCCAGCTCACCGCAGCGGGGGGACAATCAGCCCCAGCATTTT. It codes for CASSPQRGDNQPQHF. This chain uses TRBV18 with TRBJ1-5, with D tentatively TRBD1 (5 bases). The CDR3 totals 15 residues. Deletions cut 3 bases from V and 3 bases from J, with 12 bases between. Germline V lookup: CDR1 KGHSH, CDR2 LQKENI.